What follows are 25 T cell receptor beta chains derived from one specimen sequenced in a study of T cell responses to AZD1222 COVID-19 vaccine (dated by TCRdb to about 2021). The intended sense of this specimen's time point label: about 28 days (+/-7) after the second vaccine dose. Libraries were built with the immunoSEQ multiplex PCR assay. TCRdb's version of the immuneACCESS table is confined to in-frame rearrangements and falls short of the full clone set. An unresolved V gene accounts for under half of the shortfall where checked; the remainder is of unknown origin. The sample table lists about 160,000 clones, roughly 90% of them with a count of one. The ten largest clones capture roughly 3.3% of the sample. The sample was peripheral blood, taken 28 days after the second AZD1222 dose. The receptors shown here come from an adult who received the AZD1222 COVID-19 vaccine.

This chain connects TRBV4-1 to TRBJ1-1; tentative D call: TRBD1 (5 bases). Germline loops: CDR1 MGHRA, CDR2 YSYEKL. Between the trimmed V and J ends, which lost 4 bases and 0 bases, there was a span of 15 bases. The length of the CDR3 is 16 residues. The CDR3 nucleotides are TGCGCCAGCAGCCCCCGACAGATTACTCTGAACACTGAAGCTTTCTTT. As protein: CASSPRQITLNTEAFF.

This chain uses TRBV6-5 with TRBJ1-1, with D unclear. Germline-derived CDR1 and CDR2 are MNHEY and SVGAGI. This CDR3 has 15 residues. V lost 8 bases and J lost 1, with 17 bases in between. In nucleotides, the CDR3 is TGTGCCAGCCTGGACGCTAAGAGGGCGAACACTGAAGCTTTCTTT. It is translated as CASLDAKRANTEAFF.

V and J are TRBV4-3 and TRBJ1-3; D is ambiguous. Per the germline V gene, CDR1 is LGHNA and CDR2 is YSLEER. V gave up 1 base and J gave up 2 bases, with 12 bases separating them. The CDR3 has 16 amino acids. In DNA, the CDR3 is TGCGCCAGCAGCCAAGCGACACAGAAGACTGGAAACACCATATATTTT. Translation: CASSQATQKTGNTIYF.

This chain links TRBV30 with TRBJ2-7; 7 bases agree with TRBD1. The CDR3 totals 18 residues. In germline, CDR1 is GTSNPN, CDR2 SVGIG (reference sequence). V lost 3 bases and J lost 2; bases outside the gene matches: 19. The CDR3: CAWSQSPPYYTGAYEQYF. The CDR3 DNA sequence: TGTGCCTGGAGCCAATCTCCACCCTACTACACAGGGGCCTACGAGCAGTACTTC.

The chain employs TRBV6-2 or TRBV6-3 and TRBJ1-6; D gene uncertain. V was trimmed by 4 bases and J by 3 bases, leaving 7 bases between them. This CDR3 region has 14 residues. Looked up from germline, CDR1 is MNHEY and CDR2 is SVGEGT. This chain's CDR3 is CASSWASYNSPLHF. DNA for the CDR3: TGTGCCAGCAGTTGGGCCAGCTATAATTCACCCCTCCACTTT.

The chain links TRBV5-4 to TRBJ2-7; D is uncertain. This CDR3 contains 13 residues. Trimming shortened V by 2 bases and J by 5 bases, and 11 bases separated the two germline ends. CDR1 SGHNT and CDR2 YYREEE come from the germline V gene (reference sequence). The CDR3 DNA reads as TGTGCCAGCAGCTTACCCGAAACCCACGAGCAGTACTTC. Protein product: CASSLPETHEQYF.

This chain connects TRBV28 to TRBJ2-2; D is perhaps TRBD1 or TRBD2 (5 bases each). CDR3 length equals 17 residues. Germline CDR1 is MDHEN and CDR2 is SYDVKM. Trimming stripped 6 bases from V and 0 bases from J, with 17 bases between. The CDR3 spells CASRTPSGTANTGELFF. For the CDR3, the DNA is TGTGCCAGCAGGACCCCCTCCGGGACGGCGAACACCGGGGAGCTGTTTTTT.

The V gene is TRBV5-1, the J gene TRBJ1-1, with D uncertain. The CDR3 is 14 amino acids. V lost 0 bases to trimming and J lost 7 bases, with 13 bases between them. Germline V gives CDR1 SGHRS, CDR2 YFSETQ. CDR3 bases: TGCGCCAGCAGCTTGGATGGGGTTAGAGGTGAAGCTTTCTTT. The encoded protein is CASSLDGVRGEAFF.

This clone was seen once. This rearrangement joins TRBV5-6 to TRBJ1-5; D is uncertain. The CDR3 contains 13 residues. The germline gives CDR1 SGHDT, CDR2 YYEEEE. V was clipped by 4 bases and J by 4 bases, with 9 bases between them. This chain's CDR3 is CASSEQLNQPQHF. CDR3 sequence (DNA): TGTGCCAGCAGCGAACAATTGAATCAGCCCCAGCATTTT.

The rearrangement joins TRBV28 to TRBJ2-2; 7 bases map to TRBD2. Germline V CDR1 and CDR2: MDHEN, SYDVKM. Trimming at V came to 4 bases and at J to 5 bases, leaving 4 bases not matched to a gene. The CDR3 is 14 residues long. This CDR3 reads CASSSPGGTGELFF. In DNA form, the CDR3 reads TGTGCCAGCAGTTCCCCGGGGGGAACCGGGGAGCTGTTTTTT.

The chain has TRBV28 and TRBJ1-2; no firm D call. V was clipped by 4 bases and J by 4 bases, with 13 bases between them. Germline V gene lookup returns CDR1 MDHEN and CDR2 SYDVKM. The CDR3 spans 14 residues. Here the CDR3 DNA reads TGTGCCAGCAGTTGGGCGGGAACGGGCTATGGCTACACCTTC. Protein product: CASSWAGTGYGYTF.

The rearrangement joins TRBV6-5 to TRBJ1-5, with unresolved D. CDR3 length: 13 amino acids. Germline V gene sequence: CDR1 MNHEY, CDR2 SVGAGI. Trimming pared 2 bases from V and 4 bases from J, leaving 6 bases between. This CDR3 reads CASSYDINQPQHF. The CDR3, as DNA: TGTGCCAGCAGTTACGACATAAATCAGCCCCAGCATTTT.

This clone has only one observation. This sequence joins TRBV29-1 and TRBJ1-1, with no clear D. The length of the CDR3 is 10 residues. The germline V and J ends were trimmed by 7 bases and 8 bases, with 11 bases remaining between them. Looked up from germline, CDR1 is SQVTM and CDR2 is ANQGSEA. The CDR3 DNA is TGCAGCGCGAGCGCAGACGAAGCTTTCTTT. Amino acid sequence: CSASADEAFF.

V usage is TRBV15 and J usage is TRBJ2-7; 7 bases are a match to TRBD1. With V trimmed by 3 bases and J by 3 bases, 5 bases remained unmatched. CDR1 and CDR2 from the germline V gene are LNHNV and YYDKDF (reference sequence). CDR3 length: 14 amino acids. CDR3 residues: CATSSGDRNYEQYF. CDR3 sequence (DNA): TGTGCCACCAGCAGCGGGGACAGAAACTACGAGCAGTACTTC. Looking up the rest from reference TRBV15 and TRBJ2-7 gives the full variable domain: DAMVIQNPRYQVTQFGKPVTLSCSQTLNHNVMYWYQQKSSQAPKLLFHYYDKDFNNEADTPDNFQSRRPNTSFCFLDIRSPGLGDTAMYLCATSSGDRNYEQYFGPGTRLTVT.

The sample holds one count of this clone. The J gene is TRBJ1-2, the V gene TRBV3-1 (or the pseudogene TRBV3-2), with D uncertain. The ends were cut back, 4 bases at V and 8 bases at J, with 17 bases in the middle. CDR1 LGHDT and CDR2 YNNKEL come from the germline V gene (reference sequence). The CDR3 extends over 14 amino acids. CDR3: CASSPNPVLGGYTF. The CDR3 DNA follows: TGTGCCAGCAGCCCAAACCCAGTCCTCGGAGGCTACACCTTC.

This clone was observed once. The gene calls are TRBV30 and TRBJ2-7; 12 bases match TRBD2. There are 14 residues in the CDR3. Germline V gives CDR1 GTSNPN, CDR2 SVGIG (reference sequence). Losses at the gene ends were 8 bases for V and 0 bases for J; bases not matched to a gene: 5. Here the CDR3 reads CAGETSGSSYEQYF. The CDR3 DNA is TGTGCCGGAGAGACTAGCGGGAGCTCCTACGAGCAGTACTTC.

This CDR3 reads CASSYSQDSGNTIYF. In nucleotides, the CDR3 is TGTGCCAGCAGTTACTCCCAGGACTCTGGAAACACCATATATTTT. The chain combines TRBV6-5 with TRBJ1-3; D not resolved. This CDR3 spans 15 amino acids. V dropped 0 bases and J dropped 0 bases, with 6 bases sitting between them. Germline lookup yields CDR1 MNHEY and CDR2 SVGAGI.

The CDR3 loop is CASSVGGGRPDTQYF. The CDR3 DNA reads as TGTGCCAGCAGCGTAGGCGGAGGTCGCCCAGATACGCAGTATTTT. The chain couples TRBV9 to TRBJ2-3; D perhaps matches TRBD2 (5 bases). This CDR3 is built from 15 residues. The germline V and J ends were trimmed by 0 bases and 4 bases, with 12 bases remaining between them. Germline-derived CDR1 and CDR2 are SGDLS and YYNGEE.

This clone was recorded only once. The chain recombines TRBV7-9 with TRBJ1-2, with D unresolved. This CDR3 is 15 amino acids long. V was trimmed by 3 bases and J by 5 bases, leaving 16 bases between them. Germline V gene data show CDR1 as SEHNR and CDR2 as FQNEAQ (reference sequence). The DNA for the CDR3 is TGTGCCAGCAGCTTGACCTCGGTCGTTTCGTATGGCTACACCTTC. Its translation is CASSLTSVVSYGYTF.

J is TRBJ1-1 and V is TRBV7-2, with unresolved D. Trimming removed 2 bases from V and 1 base from J, with 8 bases in between. Germline values: CDR1 SGHTA, CDR2 FQGNSA. The CDR3 extends over 14 amino acids. CDR3 sequence reads: CASSLYWRNTEAFF. The CDR3 nucleotides are TGTGCCAGCAGCTTATACTGGAGGAACACTGAAGCTTTCTTT.

The chain combines TRBV9 with TRBJ2-7, with D possibly being TRBD1 (5 bases). Trimming took off 5 bases at V and 6 bases at J, with 18 bases between the two ends. The germline V gene encodes CDR1 SGDLS and CDR2 YYNGEE. The CDR3 is 14 residues long. In DNA, the CDR3 is TGTGCCAGCAGTGTTGACAGTCTTGTCAGCGAGCAGTACTTC. Protein sequence: CASSVDSLVSEQYF.

This sequence joins TRBV21-1 and TRBJ1-1; the DNA was not compared with TRBD1, the D call given in the table. TRBV21-1 is classified as a pseudogene. CDR3 length equals 15 residues. The DNA for the CDR3 is TGTGCCAGCAGCAAAGCTGGACAGGGACTGACTGAAGCTTTCTTT. Its translation: CASSKAGQGLTEAFF.

This CDR3 is CASGPTGGATEAFF. The CDR3 nucleotides read TGCGCCAGCGGTCCGACAGGGGGCGCGACTGAAGCTTTCTTT. This chain links TRBV5-1 with TRBJ1-1, with TRBD1 matching over 10 bases. Unmatched junction bases numbered 8, after V lost 7 bases and J lost 5 bases. Germline V CDR1 and CDR2: SGHRS, YFSETQ. The CDR3 extends over 14 amino acids.

The genes are TRBV7-9 and TRBJ2-2; no reliable D call. Germline CDR1 SEHNR, CDR2 FQNEAQ (reference sequence). The V end lost 4 bases, the J end lost 5 bases, and 8 bases lay between the germline ends. The CDR3 contains 13 residues. CDR3 sequence: CASSSTRTGELFF. As DNA, the CDR3 is TGTGCCAGCAGCTCGACACGAACCGGGGAGCTGTTTTTT.

The rearrangement links TRBV11-3 to TRBJ2-7, with D possibly matching TRBD1 (6 bases). The CDR3 is 13 amino acids. V lost 1 base and J lost 5, with 9 bases in between. Germline V gene sequence: CDR1 SGHNT, CDR2 YENEEA. This chain's CDR3 is CASSLGRGHEQYF. CDR3 DNA: TGTGCCAGCAGCTTAGGCAGGGGCCACGAGCAGTACTTC. Together with reference TRBV11-3 and TRBJ2-7, the CDR3 gives the full variable domain: EAGVVQSPRYKIIEKKQPVAFWCNPISGHNTLYWYLQNLGQGPELLIRYENEEAVDDSQLPKDRFSAERLKGVDSTLKIQPAELGDSAVYLCASSLGRGHEQYFGPGTRLTVT.